Below, 10 T cell receptor beta chains from the same sample are listed, as sequenced in a study of shared clonotypes between healthy human individuals. Naive CD8 cells lacked CD45RO and underwent positive selection for CCR7, leaving out terminally differentiated effector memory CD45RA+ cells. Here immunoSEQ multiplex PCR was the method, and the copy in TCRdb shows in-frame clones only, minus some. The data contain roughly 890,000 clones, around 93% of them seen just once; the ten biggest clones take up more than 20%. Sequencing used naive CD8+ T cells sorted from blood. The receptors stem from a young man in good health.

The genes are TRBV5-8 and TRBJ1-5; TRBD1 agrees at 8 bases. Germline-derived CDR1 and CDR2 are SGHTS and YDEGEE. The CDR3 is 18 residues long. Trimming removed 1 base from V and 4 bases from J; junction bases left unmatched: 13. Here the CDR3 reads CASSLWRQGAPQNQPQHF. CDR3 bases: TGTGCCAGCAGCTTGTGGAGGCAGGGGGCTCCTCAGAATCAGCCCCAGCATTTT.

The chain couples TRBV5-6 to TRBJ2-2; D is possibly TRBD1 (5 bases). Germline values: CDR1 SGHDT, CDR2 YYEEEE. V lost 5 bases and J 1 base, leaving 18 bases between the germline ends. The CDR3 is made up of 17 amino acids. For the CDR3, the DNA is TGTGCCAGCAGATCGACAGTCACCCTCCTGAACACCGGGGAGCTGTTTTTT. It codes for CASRSTVTLLNTGELFF.

V and J are TRBV9 and TRBJ2-6; possible D gene TRBD1, 6 bases. Germline CDR1 and CDR2: SGDLS and YYNGEE. V was trimmed by 1 base and J by 0 bases, leaving 14 bases between them. The CDR3 extends over 18 amino acids. The CDR3 region is CASSVPETGSSGANVLTF. CDR3 in DNA: TGTGCCAGCAGCGTACCCGAGACAGGTAGCTCTGGGGCCAACGTCCTGACTTTC.

This chain links TRBV9 with TRBJ2-2, with 7 positions matching TRBD1. V lost 3 bases to trimming and J lost 2 bases; unmatched junction nucleotides: 10. The CDR3 contains 17 residues. Germline CDR1 SGDLS, CDR2 YYNGEE. The DNA of the CDR3 is TGTGCCAGCAGCGCCGGACAGGTTATACCAAACACCGGGGAGCTGTTTTTT. As protein: CASSAGQVIPNTGELFF. The whole variable domain, filled in from reference TRBV9 and TRBJ2-2, reads DSGVTQTPKHLITATGQRVTLRCSPRSGDLSVYWYQQSLDQGLQFLIQYYNGEERAKGNILERFSAQQFPDLHSELNLSSLELGDSALYFCASSAGQVIPNTGELFFGEGSRLTVL.

This chain uses TRBV11-3 with TRBJ2-4; 9 positions agree with TRBD1. Trimming at V came to 1 base and at J to 5 bases, leaving 0 bases not matched to a gene. CDR1 and CDR2 from the germline V gene are SGHNT and YENEEA. The CDR3 has 14 residues. CDR3 DNA sequence: TGTGCCAGCAGCTTAGGGACAGGGGAAAACATTCAGTACTTC. The encoded protein is CASSLGTGENIQYF.

This clone turned up a few times. V usage is TRBV9 and J usage is TRBJ1-2, with 10 nucleotides matching TRBD1. This CDR3 is 15 amino acids long. With 4 bases clipped from V and 2 bases from J, the junction kept 5 bases outside the gene matches. Looked up from germline, CDR1 is SGDLS and CDR2 is YYNGEE. The CDR3 bases are TGTGCCAGCAGCCCCCCGGGACAGGGGAACTATGGCTACACCTTC. It translates to CASSPPGQGNYGYTF.

The chain carries TRBV29-1 and TRBJ2-6; possibly TRBD1 or TRBD2 for D (6 bases each). The CDR3 covers 16 residues. Germline V lookup: CDR1 SQVTM, CDR2 ANQGSEA. V was clipped by 3 bases and J by 0 bases, with 12 bases between them. The CDR3 is CSVEEGQSSGANVLTF. CDR3 bases: TGCAGCGTTGAGGAGGGACAAAGCTCTGGGGCCAACGTCCTGACTTTC.

The chain joins TRBV14 to TRBJ2-7; D might be TRBD2 (6 bases). Germline-derived CDR1 and CDR2 are SGHDN and FVKESK. Trimming left V 5 bases short and J 1 base short, with 12 bases between. The length of the CDR3 is 14 residues. The CDR3: CASSDPGESYEQYF. CDR3 DNA sequence: TGTGCCAGCAGCGATCCGGGGGAGTCCTACGAGCAGTACTTC. The variable domain in full, with the rest retrieved from reference TRBV14 and TRBJ2-7, is EAGVTQFPSHSVIEKGQTVTLRCDPISGHDNLYWYRRVMGKEIKFLLHFVKESKQDESGMPNNRFLAERTGGTYSTLKVQPAELEDSGVYFCASSDPGESYEQYFGPGTRLTVT.

The chain is built from TRBV5-4 and TRBJ2-7; 11 nucleotides line up with TRBD2. The CDR3 totals 15 residues. Germline loops: CDR1 SGHNT, CDR2 YYREEE (reference sequence). V lost 4 bases to trimming and J lost 3 bases; unmatched junction nucleotides: 6. The DNA for the CDR3 is TGTGCCAGCAGCCCGGGACTAGCGGCTGACTACGAGCAGTACTTC. It is translated as CASSPGLAADYEQYF.

The chain links TRBV4-1 to TRBJ2-7; D remains unclear. There are 13 residues in the CDR3. In germline, CDR1 is MGHRA, CDR2 YSYEKL. Trimming cost V 1 base and J 5 bases, with 9 bases left between them. CDR3 protein: CASSQVNNHEQYF. In nucleotides, the CDR3 is TGCGCCAGCAGCCAAGTTAATAACCACGAGCAGTACTTC.